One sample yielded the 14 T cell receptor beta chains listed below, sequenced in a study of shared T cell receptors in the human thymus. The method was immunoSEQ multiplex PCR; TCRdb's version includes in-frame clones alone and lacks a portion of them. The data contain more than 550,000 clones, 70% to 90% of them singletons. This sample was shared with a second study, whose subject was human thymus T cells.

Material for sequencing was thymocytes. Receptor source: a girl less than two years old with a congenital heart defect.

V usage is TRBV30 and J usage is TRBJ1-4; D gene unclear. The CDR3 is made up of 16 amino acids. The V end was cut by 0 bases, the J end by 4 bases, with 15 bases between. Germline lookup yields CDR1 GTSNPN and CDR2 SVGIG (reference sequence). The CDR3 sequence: CAWSVPSGSLNEKLFF. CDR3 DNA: TGTGCCTGGAGTGTACCTTCGGGATCTCTTAATGAAAAACTGTTTTTT.

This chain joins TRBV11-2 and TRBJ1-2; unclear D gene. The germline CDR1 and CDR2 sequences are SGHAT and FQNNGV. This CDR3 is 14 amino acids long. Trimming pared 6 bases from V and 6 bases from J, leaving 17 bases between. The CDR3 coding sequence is TGTGCCAGCAGGCCACGGAGGGATTCGGATGGCTACACCTTC. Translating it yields CASRPRRDSDGYTF.

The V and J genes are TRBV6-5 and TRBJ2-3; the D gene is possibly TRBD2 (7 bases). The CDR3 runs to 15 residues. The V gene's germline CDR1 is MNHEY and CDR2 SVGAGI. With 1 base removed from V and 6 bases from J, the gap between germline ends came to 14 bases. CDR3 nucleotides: TGTGCCAGCAGTTACTTGATTGGGGGGGCGGATACGCAGTATTTT. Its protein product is CASSYLIGGADTQYF.

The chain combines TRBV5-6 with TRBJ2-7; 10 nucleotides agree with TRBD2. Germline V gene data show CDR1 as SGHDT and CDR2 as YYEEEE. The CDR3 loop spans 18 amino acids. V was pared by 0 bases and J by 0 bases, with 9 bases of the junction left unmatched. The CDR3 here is CASSLEGLAQYSSYEQYF. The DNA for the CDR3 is TGTGCCAGCAGCTTGGAGGGACTAGCGCAATACAGCTCCTACGAGCAGTACTTC.

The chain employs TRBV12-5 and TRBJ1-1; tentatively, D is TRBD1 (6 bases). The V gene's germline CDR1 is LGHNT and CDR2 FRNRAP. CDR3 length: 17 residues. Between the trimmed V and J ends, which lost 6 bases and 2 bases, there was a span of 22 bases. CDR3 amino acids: CASGTLLKGENNTEAFF. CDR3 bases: TGTGCTAGTGGCACCCTTCTCAAGGGGGAAAATAACACTGAAGCTTTCTTT.

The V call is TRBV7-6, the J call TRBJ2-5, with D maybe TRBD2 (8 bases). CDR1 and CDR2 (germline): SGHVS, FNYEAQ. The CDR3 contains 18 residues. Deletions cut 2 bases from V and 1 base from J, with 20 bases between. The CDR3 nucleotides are TGTGCCAGCAGCTTAAGGGGGCGTTGGCGGGGGGTCCAAGAGACCCAGTACTTC. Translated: CASSLRGRWRGVQETQYF.

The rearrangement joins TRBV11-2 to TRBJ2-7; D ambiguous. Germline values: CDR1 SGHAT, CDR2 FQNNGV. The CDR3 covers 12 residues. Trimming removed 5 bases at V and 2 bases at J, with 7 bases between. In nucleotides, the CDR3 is TGTGCCAGCAGCCCTGTCCCCTACGAGCAGTACTTC. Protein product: CASSPVPYEQYF.

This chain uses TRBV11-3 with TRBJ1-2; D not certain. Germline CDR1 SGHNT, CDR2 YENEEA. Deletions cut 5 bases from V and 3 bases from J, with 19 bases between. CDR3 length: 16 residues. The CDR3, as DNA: TGTGCCAGCAGCCAGCCAAAGAATGGAGCTGACTATGGCTACACCTTC. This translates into CASSQPKNGADYGYTF.

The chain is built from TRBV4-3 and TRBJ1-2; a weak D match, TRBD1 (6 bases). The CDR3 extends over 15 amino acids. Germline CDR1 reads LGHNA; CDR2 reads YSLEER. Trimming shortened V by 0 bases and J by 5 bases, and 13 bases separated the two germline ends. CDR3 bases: TGCGCCAGCAGCCAAGAGACGGGGGGGCCTTATGGCTACACCTTC. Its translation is CASSQETGGPYGYTF.

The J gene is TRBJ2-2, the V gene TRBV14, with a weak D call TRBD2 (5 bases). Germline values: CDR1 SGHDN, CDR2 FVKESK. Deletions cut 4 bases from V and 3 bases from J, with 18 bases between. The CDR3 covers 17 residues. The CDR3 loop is CASSPKSGLIDTGELFF. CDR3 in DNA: TGTGCCAGCAGCCCAAAGTCCGGACTTATTGACACCGGGGAGCTGTTTTTT.

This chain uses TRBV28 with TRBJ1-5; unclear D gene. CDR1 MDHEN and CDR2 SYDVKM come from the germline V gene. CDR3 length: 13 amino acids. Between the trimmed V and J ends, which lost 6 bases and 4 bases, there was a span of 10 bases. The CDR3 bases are TGTGCCAGCAGCCCCAGTATTAATCAGCCCCAGCATTTT. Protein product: CASSPSINQPQHF.

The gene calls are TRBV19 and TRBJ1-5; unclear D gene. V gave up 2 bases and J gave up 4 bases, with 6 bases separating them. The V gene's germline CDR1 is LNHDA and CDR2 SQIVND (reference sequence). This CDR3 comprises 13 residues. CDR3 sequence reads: CASSIWENQPQHF. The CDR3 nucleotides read TGTGCCAGTAGTATATGGGAGAATCAGCCCCAGCATTTT.

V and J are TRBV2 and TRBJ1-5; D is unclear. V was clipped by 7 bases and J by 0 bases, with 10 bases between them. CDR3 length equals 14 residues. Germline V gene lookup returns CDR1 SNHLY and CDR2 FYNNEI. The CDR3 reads CASKVENSNQPQHF. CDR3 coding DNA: TGTGCCAGCAAGGTGGAGAATAGCAATCAGCCCCAGCATTTT.

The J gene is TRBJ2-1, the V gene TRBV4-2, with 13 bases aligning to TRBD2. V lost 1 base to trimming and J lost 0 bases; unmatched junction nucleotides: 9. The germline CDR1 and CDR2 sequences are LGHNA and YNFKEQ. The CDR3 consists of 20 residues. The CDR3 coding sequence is TGTGCCAGCAGCCAAGTTGTACTAGCGGGGGGGGTGAGCTCCTACAATGAGCAGTTCTTC. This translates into CASSQVVLAGGVSSYNEQFF.